A single sample is the source of the 31 T cell receptor beta chains below, sequenced in a study of CD8 T cells in ankylosing spondylitis. TCRdb reprocessed the 5' RACE reads via MiXCR and lists one record per CDR3 protein. This sample yields 30,000 to 35,000 distinct CDR3 sequences, of which less than 40% are seen a single time; roughly 42% belongs to the top ten. Sequenced input: synovial fluid, either unsorted or a sorted T cell fraction (not recorded which). Receptors were obtained from a male donor with ankylosing spondylitis.

The rearrangement links TRBV7-9 to TRBJ2-1; D is perhaps TRBD2 (5 bases). The CDR3 extends over 15 amino acids. V was pared by 1 base and J by 3 bases, with 10 bases between. Per the germline V gene, CDR1 is SEHNR and CDR2 is FQNEAQ (reference sequence). CDR3 amino acids: CASSLDYGIYNEQFF. Written as DNA, the CDR3 is TGTGCCAGCAGCTTAGACTACGGGATCTACAATGAGCAGTTCTTC.

As concerns this clonotype: Just one base apart from a much larger clone, this may be a read error. The V call is TRBV25-1, the J call TRBJ1-2; D is ambiguous. This CDR3 spans 13 amino acids. Germline CDR1 MGHDK, CDR2 SYGVNS. Trimming left V 5 bases short and J 7 bases short, with 14 bases between. The CDR3 coding sequence is TGTGCCAGCAGTATGGGCGGGATCGTTGGCTACACCTTC. Its protein is CASSMGGIVGYTF.

The sample holds a few counts of this clonotype. The V gene is TRBV11-2, the J gene TRBJ2-1, with D tentatively TRBD2 (5 bases). Trimming took 2 bases from V and 5 from J, leaving 16 bases between them. CDR1 is SGHAT, CDR2 FQNNGV, per germline. There are 16 residues in the CDR3. CDR3 region: CASSLLRAGLDNEQFF. The CDR3 DNA sequence: TGTGCCAGCAGCTTATTGAGGGCGGGCCTCGACAATGAGCAGTTCTTC.

The genes are TRBV6-4 and TRBJ2-2; tentative D call: TRBD1 (5 bases). This CDR3 is built from 13 residues. The germline V gene has CDR1 MRHNA and CDR2 SNTAGT. V was cut by 6 bases and J by 5 bases, with 10 bases left in between. The CDR3 DNA reads TGTGCCAGCAGCCAGACAGAGACCGGGGAGCTGTTTTTT. This sequence encodes CASSQTETGELFF.

This chain uses TRBV29-1 with TRBJ1-3; 8 nucleotides match TRBD1. The junction had 7 bases not matched to a gene; V was cut back by 3 bases and J by 3 bases. This CDR3 contains 15 residues. Germline V gene sequence: CDR1 SQVTM, CDR2 ANQGSEA. CDR3 sequence (DNA): TGCAGCGTTGAGGGGGACAGGTTCTATGGAAACACCATATATTTT. It encodes CSVEGDRFYGNTIYF. The whole variable domain, remainder taken from reference TRBV29-1 and TRBJ1-3, is SAVISQKPSRDICQRGTSLTIQCQVDSQVTMMFWYRQQPGQSLTLIATANQGSEATYESGFVIDKFPISRPNLTFSTLTVSNMSPEDSSIYLCSVEGDRFYGNTIYFGEGSWLTVV.

The J gene is TRBJ2-7, the V gene TRBV5-1; TRBD2 agrees at 8 bases. CDR3 length: 15 residues. The ends lost 4 bases at V and 3 bases at J; junction bases unmatched: 9. CDR1 and CDR2 from the germline V gene are SGHRS and YFSETQ. DNA for the CDR3: TGCGCCAGCAGCCACCTGGATAGCGGGAACTACGAGCAGTACTTC. It translates to CASSHLDSGNYEQYF. The whole variable domain, remainder taken from reference TRBV5-1 and TRBJ2-7, is KAGVTQTPRYLIKTRGQQVTLSCSPISGHRSVSWYQQTPGQGLQFLFEYFSETQRNKGNFPGRFSGRQFSNSRSEMNVSTLELGDSALYLCASSHLDSGNYEQYFGPGTRLTVT.

This clonotype has a count of ten or more. This chain uses TRBV20-1 with TRBJ2-5; 9 bases fit TRBD1. Germline values: CDR1 DFQATT, CDR2 SNEGSKA (reference sequence). The CDR3 is 14 amino acids. V gave up 1 base and J gave up 4 bases; unmatched junction bases: 4. The CDR3 loop reads CSARGGDRVETQYF. CDR3 nucleotides: TGCAGTGCTAGAGGGGGGGACAGGGTAGAGACCCAGTACTTC.

The chain links TRBV5-1 to TRBJ2-7; TRBD2 agrees at 11 bases. Germline assignment: CDR1 SGHRS and CDR2 YFSETQ. The V segment lost 0 bases and the J segment 3 bases; nucleotides outside the gene matches: 2. The CDR3 spans 15 residues. The CDR3 DNA reads TGCGCCAGCAGCTTGGCCGGGACTAGCGGCTACGAGCAGTACTTC. This translates into CASSLAGTSGYEQYF. Full variable domain (rest looked up from reference TRBV5-1 and TRBJ2-7): KAGVTQTPRYLIKTRGQQVTLSCSPISGHRSVSWYQQTPGQGLQFLFEYFSETQRNKGNFPGRFSGRQFSNSRSEMNVSTLELGDSALYLCASSLAGTSGYEQYFGPGTRLTVT.

The J gene is TRBJ2-1, the V gene TRBV6-2 or TRBV6-3; 9 bases align to TRBD2. CDR3 size: 15 residues. Losses at the gene ends were 3 bases for V and 4 bases for J; bases not matched to a gene: 4. The germline gives CDR1 MNHEY, CDR2 SVGEGT. The DNA of the CDR3 is TGTGCCAGCAGTTATCGGACTAGCGAATACAATGAGCAGTTCTTC. Amino acids: CASSYRTSEYNEQFF.

This clonotype was picked up a small number of times. CDR3: CASSLKGRGTSSYEQYF. The CDR3 DNA is TGTGCCAGCAGTCTTAAGGGTAGGGGAACTAGCTCCTACGAGCAGTACTTC. The V gene is TRBV12-3 or TRBV12-4, the J gene TRBJ2-7, with D tentatively TRBD1 or TRBD2 (5 bases each). The CDR3 totals 17 residues. Trimming removed 5 bases at V and 0 bases at J, with 20 bases between.

The chain employs TRBV27 and TRBJ1-5; D remains ambiguous. Trimming took off 5 bases at V and 0 bases at J, with 8 bases between the two ends. Germline CDR1 and CDR2: MNHEY and SMNVEV (reference sequence). This CDR3 has 14 residues. In nucleotides, the CDR3 is TGTGCCAGCAGTCCCTTTGATAGCAATCAGCCCCAGCATTTT. It encodes CASSPFDSNQPQHF.

The gene calls are TRBV20-1 and TRBJ2-1; D is unclear. The V gene's germline CDR1 is DFQATT and CDR2 SNEGSKA (reference sequence). The CDR3 has 12 amino acids. Trimming took off 1 base at V and 10 bases at J, with 11 bases between the two ends. This CDR3 is CSARVGETEQFF. DNA for the CDR3: TGCAGTGCTAGAGTTGGCGAGACAGAGCAGTTCTTC.

This clonotype was seen at least ten times. The V and J genes are TRBV20-1 and TRBJ1-1; possibly TRBD1 for D (5 bases). V dropped 5 bases and J dropped 7 bases, with 14 bases sitting between them. The germline V gene encodes CDR1 DFQATT and CDR2 SNEGSKA (reference sequence). The CDR3 totals 12 residues. The CDR3 spells CSAPRVGDEAFF. The CDR3 DNA reads TGCAGTGCTCCCCGGGTAGGGGATGAAGCTTTCTTT.

J is TRBJ1-1 and V is TRBV20-1, with D unresolved. The CDR3 is made up of 15 amino acids. V shed 2 bases and J shed 1 base, with 14 bases lying between them. Germline CDR1 reads DFQATT; CDR2 reads SNEGSKA (reference sequence). The CDR3, as DNA: TGCAGTGCTAGACCTGGACCGTTTCGGAACACTGAAGCTTTCTTT. It codes for CSARPGPFRNTEAFF.

This chain uses TRBV12-3 or TRBV12-4 with TRBJ2-1, with D possibly matching TRBD1 (6 bases). Trimming cost V 5 bases and J 3 bases, with 14 bases left between them. The CDR3 sequence is 15 residues long. CDR3 protein: CASSLNLGHYNEQFF. In nucleotides, the CDR3 is TGTGCCAGCAGTCTAAACTTGGGACACTACAATGAGCAGTTCTTC.

This clonotype was observed at least ten times. V usage is TRBV5-1 and J usage is TRBJ2-2; no clear D. The CDR3 consists of 14 residues. Deletions cut 2 bases from V and 4 bases from J, with 9 bases between. From germline, CDR1 is SGHRS and CDR2 YFSETQ. CDR3 sequence (DNA): TGCGCCAGCAGCTTTCTAAGTCTCACCGGGGAGCTGTTTTTT. Its protein is CASSFLSLTGELFF.

This clonotype was seen only a few times. This chain connects TRBV7-9 to TRBJ1-4; D perhaps matches TRBD1 (5 bases). The germline gives CDR1 SEHNR, CDR2 FQNEAQ (reference sequence). V was cut by 4 bases and J by 1 base, with 7 bases left in between. The CDR3 totals 14 residues. The CDR3 loop reads CASSWGGTNEKLFF. The DNA of the CDR3 is TGTGCCAGCAGCTGGGGGGGAACTAATGAAAAACTGTTTTTT.

The chain links TRBV18 to TRBJ2-7; 8 bases line up with TRBD1. With V trimmed by 6 bases and J by 3 bases, 4 bases remained unmatched. The CDR3 loop spans 13 amino acids. The germline CDR1 and CDR2 sequences are KGHSH and LQKENI. CDR3 region: CASSAGQGYEQYV. The CDR3 region has the DNA TGTGCCAGCTCCGCCGGACAGGGCTACGAGCAGTACGTC.

V gene TRBV9 combines with J gene TRBJ2-1; 9 nucleotides line up with TRBD2. The germline gives CDR1 SGDLS, CDR2 YYNGEE. The CDR3 contains 15 residues. Unmatched junction bases numbered 5, after V lost 1 base and J lost 6 bases. The CDR3: CASSVNSGRGNEQFF. The CDR3 nucleotides read TGTGCCAGCAGCGTAAATAGCGGGAGAGGCAATGAGCAGTTCTTC.

The CDR3 sequence is CASSLFETSGGNEQFF. DNA of the CDR3: TGCGCCAGCAGCTTGTTTGAGACTAGCGGGGGCAATGAGCAGTTCTTC. This chain joins TRBV5-1 and TRBJ2-1, with 12 bases aligning to TRBD2. CDR3 length: 16 residues. Germline V gene lookup returns CDR1 SGHRS and CDR2 YFSETQ. After removal of 1 base from V and 6 bases from J, the junction contained 5 bases not matched to a gene.

This chain uses TRBV7-2 with TRBJ2-7; tentatively, D is TRBD1 (6 bases). The CDR3 contains 14 residues. V dropped 7 bases and J dropped 5 bases, with 18 bases sitting between them. The germline V gene has CDR1 SGHTA and CDR2 FQGNSA. The CDR3: CASTDLRGQHEQYF. The CDR3 DNA sequence: TGTGCCAGCACGGACCTCAGGGGCCAGCACGAGCAGTACTTC.

A word on this clonotype: A read error may account for a junction end that differs from germline. The rearrangement links TRBV7-9 to TRBJ1-2; D remains ambiguous. CDR1 is SEHNR and CDR2 is FQNEAQ in the germline V gene (reference sequence). The CDR3 sequence is 11 residues long. The CDR3: CASSARGPQLF. DNA for the CDR3: TGTGCCAGCAGCGCCCGAGGGCCCCAGCTCTTC.

In its sample, this clonotype was seen a few times. The rearrangement uses TRBV5-6 and TRBJ2-1; D is perhaps TRBD1 (7 bases). V was pared by 1 base and J by 2 bases, with 13 bases between. Germline V gene sequence: CDR1 SGHDT, CDR2 YYEEEE. The length of the CDR3 is 16 residues. CDR3: CASSLSQGEAYNEQFF. CDR3 nucleotide sequence: TGTGCCAGCAGCTTGTCCCAGGGGGAGGCCTACAATGAGCAGTTCTTC.

This clonotype was counted between two and nine times. The chain has TRBV20-1 and TRBJ2-4, with 7 bases that match TRBD2. Germline CDR1 reads DFQATT; CDR2 reads SNEGSKA (reference sequence). The CDR3 length is 17 residues. The J segment lost 0 bases and the V segment lost 0 bases, leaving 8 bases of the junction unmatched. CDR3 DNA: TGCAGTGCTAGAGAATGGTGGCTAGCGGAAGCCAAAAACATTCAGTACTTC. This gives the protein CSAREWWLAEAKNIQYF.

This clonotype was seen at least ten times. The chain is built from TRBV4-1 and TRBJ2-1, with TRBD2 as a possible D gene (5 bases). The CDR3 covers 17 residues. CDR1 is MGHRA, CDR2 YSYEKL, per germline. Trimming pared 2 bases from V and 0 bases from J, leaving 14 bases between. The CDR3 here is CASSQRTGISSYNEQFF. As DNA, the CDR3 is TGCGCCAGCAGCCAACGGACCGGGATCAGCTCCTACAATGAGCAGTTCTTC.

This rearrangement joins TRBV6-1 to TRBJ2-7; 11 nucleotides line up with TRBD2. The CDR3 runs 12 residues. From germline, CDR1 is MNHNS and CDR2 SASEGT. CDR3 amino acids: CATWTSGYEQYV. As DNA, the CDR3 is TGTGCAACCTGGACTAGCGGGTACGAGCAGTACGTC.

This clonotype has only a few counts. CDR3 bases: TGTGCCAGCAGTTTTGGAGGAGCGGGTGACACCGGGGAGCTGTTTTTT. Amino acid sequence: CASSFGGAGDTGELFF. The V and J genes are TRBV12-3 or TRBV12-4 and TRBJ2-2, with D perhaps matching TRBD2 (6 bases). Trimming took 3 bases from V and 3 from J, leaving 14 bases between them. The CDR3 totals 16 residues.

This clonotype was recorded a few times. The chain is built from TRBV6-1 and TRBJ2-2; D is unresolved. Germline lookup yields CDR1 MNHNS and CDR2 SASEGT. Trimming removed 4 bases from V and 3 bases from J, with 6 bases in between. The CDR3 covers 13 residues. The CDR3 nucleotides read TGTGCCAGCAGTGGGTCATACACCGGGGAGCTGTTTTTT. Its protein product is CASSGSYTGELFF.

This chain uses TRBV5-5 with TRBJ2-3; D uncertain. The germline CDR1 and CDR2 sequences are SGHKS and YYEKEE (reference sequence). There are 16 residues in the CDR3. The V and J ends lost 6 bases and 3 bases respectively, with 20 bases between them. CDR3 protein: CASTLEGLTATDTQYF. CDR3 bases: TGTGCCAGCACCCTGGAAGGATTAACCGCAACAGATACGCAGTATTTT.

The chain carries TRBV20-1 and TRBJ2-3; 7 bases map to TRBD2. Germline trimming cut 6 bases from V and 1 base from J; bases unmatched to any gene: 10. Looked up from germline, CDR1 is DFQATT and CDR2 is SNEGSKA (reference sequence). The length of the CDR3 is 15 residues. CDR3 sequence (DNA): TGCAGTGCCACTTTACTAGCGCTGGGCACAGATACGCAGTATTTT. Its translation: CSATLLALGTDTQYF.

The chain uses TRBV7-9 and TRBJ2-3; D not certain. The germline V and J ends were trimmed by 2 bases and 8 bases, with 14 bases remaining between them. The V gene's germline CDR1 is SEHNR and CDR2 FQNEAQ (reference sequence). The CDR3 runs 14 residues. CDR3 nucleotides: TGTGCCAGCAGCTTAACCCCGGAACCGGCTACGCAGTATTTT. Its translation: CASSLTPEPATQYF.